Listed here are 27 T cell receptor beta chains from one sample, sequenced in a study of cytomegalovirus exposure and HLA in healthy donors. Both 60 Vbeta primers and 13 Jbeta primers went into the PCR. Data came from immunoSEQ multiplex PCR; TCRdb stores just in-frame clones and leaves some out. The table has more than 130,000 clones, 73% seen once. Sequencing input: PBMCs. These receptors originate from a human donor in good health.

The chain uses TRBV27 and TRBJ2-5; D not resolved. V lost 5 bases and J lost 1, with 11 bases in between. CDR1 and CDR2 (germline): MNHEY, SMNVEV (reference sequence). The CDR3 is made up of 14 amino acids. The CDR3 loop is CASSLLGAQETQYF. The CDR3 bases are TGTGCCAGCAGTCTCCTTGGAGCCCAAGAGACCCAGTACTTC.

V usage is TRBV19 and J usage is TRBJ2-7, with 9 bases fitting TRBD2. Germline V gene data show CDR1 as LNHDA and CDR2 as SQIVND (reference sequence). This CDR3 spans 13 amino acids. The trim removed 3 bases at V and 6 bases at J, leaving 3 bases unmatched. CDR3 loop: CASSMIAGVEQYF. DNA for the CDR3: TGTGCCAGTAGTATGATAGCGGGGGTCGAGCAGTACTTC.

This clone was counted a single time. The chain carries TRBV25-1 and TRBJ2-5, with 9 bases fitting TRBD2. The CDR3 length is 15 residues. J was trimmed by 1 base and V by 8 bases; bases with no gene match: 8. Germline CDR1 MGHDK, CDR2 SYGVNS. The CDR3 DNA is TGTGCCAGCGATGGGGGCGGGGGGGCCCAAGAGACCCAGTACTTC. Translating gives CASDGGGGAQETQYF.

This clone was seen only a few times. J is TRBJ2-1 and V is TRBV2, with 9 bases aligning to TRBD2. The CDR3 loop spans 14 amino acids. V lost 9 bases to trimming and J lost 5 bases; unmatched junction nucleotides: 8. CDR1 is SNHLY and CDR2 is FYNNEI in the germline V gene. The chain's CDR3 is CARITAGGHNEQFF. As DNA, the CDR3 is TGTGCCAGGATTACCGCGGGAGGGCACAATGAGCAGTTCTTC.

The V call is TRBV29-1, the J call TRBJ2-5, with 9 nucleotides matching TRBD2. This CDR3 region has 15 residues. Germline V gene sequence: CDR1 SQVTM, CDR2 ANQGSEA. The ends lost 0 bases at V and 4 bases at J; junction bases unmatched: 6. The CDR3 sequence is CSVEDQAGGPETQYF. The CDR3, as DNA: TGCAGCGTTGAAGATCAGGCGGGGGGGCCAGAGACCCAGTACTTC.

The rearrangement links TRBV6-5 to TRBJ2-7; weak D call: TRBD1 (5 bases). This CDR3 contains 14 residues. V was pared by 5 bases and J by 3 bases, with 14 bases between. CDR1 is MNHEY, CDR2 SVGAGI, per germline. CDR3 protein: CASSNQGLGYEQYF. The DNA for the CDR3 is TGTGCCAGCAGTAACCAGGGTTTAGGCTACGAGCAGTACTTC.

This rearrangement joins TRBV2 to TRBJ2-7, with 8 bases identical to TRBD1. V trimming: 2 bases; J trimming: 4 bases; junction bases outside the gene matches: 16. The CDR3 runs to 18 residues. CDR1 and CDR2 from the germline V gene are SNHLY and FYNNEI. The CDR3 DNA reads TGTGCCAGCAGTGAATTTGGGACAGGCGGATTAAGGGGTTACGAGCAGTACTTC. It translates to CASSEFGTGGLRGYEQYF.

This clone is a singleton in its sample. V usage is TRBV29-1 and J usage is TRBJ1-2; a possible D gene is TRBD1 (5 bases). V gave up 4 bases and J gave up 7 bases, with 13 bases separating them. The CDR3 contains 12 residues. The germline gives CDR1 SQVTM, CDR2 ANQGSEA. CDR3 bases: TGCAGCGTTGCCGGGCCCCAGGGTGGCTACACCTTC. It codes for CSVAGPQGGYTF.

The genes are TRBV7-9 and TRBJ1-2; 7 bases agree with TRBD1. The length of the CDR3 is 14 residues. With V trimmed by 5 bases and J by 6 bases, 9 bases remained unmatched. CDR1 is SEHNR and CDR2 is FQNEAQ in the germline V gene (reference sequence). DNA of the CDR3: TGTGCCAGCAGCCCCCCAGGGGGGAGGAATGGCTACACCTTC. Its translation is CASSPPGGRNGYTF.

The chain combines TRBV5-1 with TRBJ2-3, with a weak D call TRBD1 (5 bases). The germline gives CDR1 SGHRS, CDR2 YFSETQ. Trimming removed 2 bases at V and 6 bases at J, with 13 bases between. The CDR3 is made up of 14 amino acids. The CDR3 reads CASSFRDSEDTQYF. Written as DNA, the CDR3 is TGCGCCAGCAGCTTCCGTGACAGTGAGGATACGCAGTATTTT.

Of note for this clone: A read error may account for a junction end that differs from germline. This chain's CDR3 is CAISGGQGKDYGYPF. CDR3 sequence (DNA): TGTGCCATCAGTGGTGGGCAGGGAAAGGACTATGGCTACCCCTTC. V and J are TRBV10-3 and TRBJ1-2; the D gene is possibly TRBD1 (5 bases). Germline V gives CDR1 ENHRY, CDR2 SYGVKD. This CDR3 contains 15 residues.

The chain has TRBV30 and TRBJ2-7, with 9 bases aligning to TRBD2. Germline trimming cut 5 bases from V and 3 bases from J; bases unmatched to any gene: 5. Per the germline V gene, CDR1 is GTSNPN and CDR2 is SVGIG (reference sequence). This CDR3 has 13 residues. The CDR3 sequence: CAWGGRAVYEQYF. CDR3 DNA: TGTGCCTGGGGCGGGAGGGCCGTCTACGAGCAGTACTTC. Using reference TRBV30 and TRBJ2-7 for the parts outside the CDR3, the full variable domain is SQTIHQWPATLVQPVGSPLSLECTVEGTSNPNLYWYRQAAGRGLQLLFYSVGIGQISSEVPQNLSASRPQDRQFILSSKKLLLSDSGFYLCAWGGRAVYEQYFGPGTRLTVT.

The chain's CDR3 is CASSVDSGGNTIYF. CDR3 bases: TGTGCCAGCAGCGTAGATTCAGGAGGAAACACCATATATTTT. This chain connects TRBV9 to TRBJ1-3; D not resolved. V shed 0 bases and J shed 4 bases, with 8 bases lying between them. Per the germline V gene, CDR1 is SGDLS and CDR2 is YYNGEE. The CDR3 totals 14 residues.

This clone turned up a few times. J is TRBJ1-1 and V is TRBV9; TRBD1 matches 8 bases. The CDR3 loop spans 14 amino acids. Germline V lookup: CDR1 SGDLS, CDR2 YYNGEE. The J segment lost 1 base and the V segment lost 3 bases, leaving 2 bases of the junction unmatched. The CDR3 loop reads CASSATGENTEAFF. The CDR3 region has the DNA TGTGCCAGCAGCGCGACAGGGGAGAACACTGAAGCTTTCTTT.

This chain joins TRBV9 and TRBJ2-1; 10 nucleotides line up with TRBD1. From germline, CDR1 is SGDLS and CDR2 YYNGEE. The CDR3 contains 15 residues. V dropped 4 bases and J dropped 8; count of bases not matched to a gene: 9. CDR3 amino acids: CASSPGGTGVHEQFF. The CDR3 nucleotides are TGTGCCAGCAGCCCAGGAGGGACAGGGGTGCATGAGCAGTTCTTC.

The V call is TRBV2, the J call TRBJ1-2, with 8 bases lining up with TRBD1. Germline lookup yields CDR1 SNHLY and CDR2 FYNNEI. With 5 bases clipped from V and 7 bases from J, the junction kept 6 bases outside the gene matches. This CDR3 region has 13 residues. The CDR3, as DNA: TGTGCCAGCAGTCCCGGGACAGGCAGTGGCTACACCTTC. This sequence encodes CASSPGTGSGYTF.

J is TRBJ2-1 and V is TRBV29-1; D call uncertain. With 7 bases removed from V and 7 bases from J, the gap between germline ends came to 17 bases. From germline, CDR1 is SQVTM and CDR2 ANQGSEA. CDR3 length: 13 amino acids. The DNA for the CDR3 is TGCAGCGGGCGGCTCCTAAGCTCAAATGAGCAGTTCTTC. Protein sequence: CSGRLLSSNEQFF.

In its sample, this clone was seen once. The chain combines TRBV21-1 with TRBJ2-1; TRBD2, the table's D call, was not compared with the DNA. TRBV21-1 counts as a pseudogene. This CDR3 comprises 17 residues. DNA of the CDR3: TGTGCCAGCAGCAAAGTTCCGGGGCGGGATACCTACAATGAGCAGTTCTTC. This codes for CASSKVPGRDTYNEQFF.

The rearrangement uses TRBV10-1 and TRBJ2-7; 11 bases map to TRBD2. With V trimmed by 3 bases and J by 1 base, 2 bases remained unmatched. The CDR3 loop spans 15 amino acids. CDR1 WNHNN and CDR2 SYGVQD come from the germline V gene (reference sequence). CDR3 protein: CASSEASGGSYEQYF. For the CDR3, the DNA is TGCGCCAGCAGTGAAGCTAGCGGGGGGTCCTACGAGCAGTACTTC.

This chain uses TRBV25-1 with TRBJ2-1; D perhaps matches TRBD1 (7 bases). V was cut by 3 bases and J by 8 bases, with 14 bases left in between. Germline CDR1 reads MGHDK; CDR2 reads SYGVNS. The CDR3 is 14 residues long. The CDR3 DNA reads as TGTGCCAGCAGTGAGAGGCCAGGGGGGTATGAGCAGTTCTTC. The encoded protein is CASSERPGGYEQFF.

This clone has only one observation. The chain links TRBV4-1 to TRBJ1-4; D might be TRBD1 (6 bases). V was pared by 3 bases and J by 1 base, with 12 bases between. The CDR3 has 16 amino acids. CDR1 is MGHRA and CDR2 is YSYEKL in the germline V gene. As DNA, the CDR3 is TGCGCCAGCAGCCACCCCCGAGGGGGAACTAATGAAAAACTGTTTTTT. Amino acid sequence: CASSHPRGGTNEKLFF.

In its sample, this clone was seen once. The gene calls are TRBV27 and TRBJ2-7, with TRBD1 matching over 10 bases. The CDR3 contains 14 residues. The trim removed 5 bases at V and 4 bases at J, leaving 5 bases unmatched. CDR1 and CDR2 from the germline V gene are MNHEY and SMNVEV (reference sequence). The CDR3 bases are TGTGCCAGCAGTGCTGGGACAGGGGAGTACGAGCAGTACTTC. It translates to CASSAGTGEYEQYF.

V gene TRBV7-9 combines with J gene TRBJ2-7, with D perhaps matching TRBD1 (5 bases). This CDR3 region has 15 residues. The V and J ends lost 0 bases and 3 bases respectively, with 12 bases between them. CDR1 is SEHNR, CDR2 FQNEAQ, per germline (reference sequence). CDR3 sequence: CASSLAVGQIYEQYF. The CDR3 DNA reads as TGTGCCAGCAGCTTAGCGGTGGGGCAGATCTACGAGCAGTACTTC.

The chain combines TRBV6-1 with TRBJ2-7; 9 nucleotides agree with TRBD1. The junction had 12 bases not matched to a gene; V was cut back by 6 bases and J by 6 bases. The length of the CDR3 is 15 residues. CDR1 is MNHNS and CDR2 is SASEGT in the germline V gene. Here the CDR3 reads CASSGTGGGFGEQYF. CDR3 bases: TGTGCCAGCAGCGGAACAGGGGGCGGCTTTGGCGAGCAGTACTTC.

This clone came up once. V gene TRBV6-1 combines with J gene TRBJ1-6; TRBD1 matches at 9 bases. Trimming removed 5 bases from V and 8 bases from J; junction bases left unmatched: 4. Per the germline V gene, CDR1 is MNHNS and CDR2 is SASEGT. This CDR3 comprises 14 residues. The CDR3 DNA sequence: TGTGCCAGCAGTCGGGACAGGGAAGATTCACCCCTCCACTTT. Translated, it gives CASSRDREDSPLHF.

This clone was seen once. The chain uses TRBV27 and TRBJ2-1; 8 nucleotides match TRBD1. This CDR3 comprises 16 residues. V gave up 6 bases and J gave up 1 base; unmatched junction bases: 8. Germline values: CDR1 MNHEY, CDR2 SMNVEV (reference sequence). CDR3 residues: CASRPEGQGSYNEQFF. The CDR3 coding sequence is TGTGCCAGCAGGCCGGAAGGACAGGGTTCCTACAATGAGCAGTTCTTC.

This clone has just one count. The chain combines TRBV21-1 with TRBJ2-5; TRBD2 was called by the table and not checked on the DNA. TRBV21-1 counts as a pseudogene. The CDR3 spans 15 residues. This CDR3 reads CASSKVTSGQETQYF. The CDR3 DNA follows: TGTGCCAGCAGCAAAGTCACTAGCGGTCAAGAGACCCAGTACTTC.